These 13 T cell receptor beta chains came from one sample sequenced in a study of T cells in localized non-small cell lung cancer. Sequencing was performed with immunoSEQ multiplex PCR; in TCRdb, only in-frame clones are kept and a portion is missing. The data show about 24,000 clones, about nine tenths seen once. Sequencing used peripheral blood, obtained before any cancer treatment. The receptors here all came from a woman aged 40 to 75 with stage I lung adenocarcinoma.

V is TRBV2 and J is TRBJ2-1, with D unresolved. CDR3 length: 12 residues. V lost 8 bases, J lost 6 bases, and 11 bases lay in between. Germline CDR1 SNHLY, CDR2 FYNNEI. CDR3 coding DNA: TGTGCCAGCGGGGATAGCCCCAATGAGCAGTTCTTC. Translating gives CASGDSPNEQFF. Together with reference TRBV2 and TRBJ2-1, the CDR3 gives the full variable domain: EPEVTQTPSHQVTQMGQEVILRCVPISNHLYFYWYRQILGQKVEFLVSFYNNEISEKSEIFDDQFSVERPDGSNFTLKIRSTKLEDSAMYFCASGDSPNEQFFGPGTRLTVL.

The rearrangement links TRBV7-9 to TRBJ2-3, with 7 bases identical to TRBD2. CDR1 is SEHNR and CDR2 is FQNEAQ in the germline V gene (reference sequence). This CDR3 spans 13 amino acids. Trimming cost V 5 bases and J 3 bases; bases outside gene matches: 2. The CDR3, as DNA: TGTGCCAGCAGCGGCGGGAGAACAGATACGCAGTATTTT. It translates to CASSGGRTDTQYF.

The chain employs TRBV5-8 and TRBJ1-1; D is ambiguous. The CDR3 spans 15 residues. CDR1 is SGHTS and CDR2 is YDEGEE in the germline V gene. The V end was cut by 2 bases, the J end by 7 bases, with 18 bases between. CDR3 nucleotide sequence: TGTGCCAGCAGCTTTAGGGCAGGAAGGGTGGGTGAAGCTTTCTTT. It translates to CASSFRAGRVGEAFF.

This rearrangement joins TRBV4-3 to TRBJ2-5; 9 bases line up with TRBD2. The V gene's germline CDR1 is LGHNA and CDR2 YSLEER. This CDR3 region has 15 residues. The V segment lost 1 base and the J segment 3 bases; nucleotides outside the gene matches: 3. The chain's CDR3 is CASSQGLAEEETQYF. The CDR3 DNA reads TGCGCCAGCAGCCAAGGACTAGCGGAGGAAGAGACCCAGTACTTC.

V and J are TRBV7-2 and TRBJ2-1; tentative D call: TRBD2 (5 bases). This CDR3 spans 13 amino acids. Trimming shortened V by 4 bases and J by 2 bases, and 6 bases separated the two germline ends. The germline CDR1 and CDR2 sequences are SGHTA and FQGNSA. CDR3 nucleotides: TGTGCCAGCAGCTCGCGGGCCTACAATGAGCAGTTCTTC. Translation: CASSSRAYNEQFF.

This chain uses TRBV9 with TRBJ2-5; TRBD1 aligns across 9 bases. This CDR3 contains 15 residues. The germline CDR1 and CDR2 sequences are SGDLS and YYNGEE. The ends lost 3 bases at V and 5 bases at J; junction bases unmatched: 8. CDR3 nucleotides: TGTGCCAGCAGCGAGGTCCCGACAGGGGGGGAGACCCAGTACTTC. It specifies CASSEVPTGGETQYF.

The rearrangement uses TRBV7-9 and TRBJ2-7; unclear D gene. The V gene's germline CDR1 is SEHNR and CDR2 FQNEAQ (reference sequence). This CDR3 is built from 17 residues. V was clipped by 0 bases and J by 0 bases, with 15 bases between them. This CDR3 is CASSLASSSYSSYEQYF. The CDR3 region has the DNA TGTGCCAGCAGCTTAGCATCTAGTTCGTACAGCTCCTACGAGCAGTACTTC.

In its sample, this clone was seen once. V gene TRBV5-1 combines with J gene TRBJ2-5; 7 positions agree with TRBD1. V was pared by 7 bases and J by 2 bases, with 5 bases of the junction left unmatched. Per germline, CDR1 SGHRS and CDR2 YFSETQ. CDR3 length: 13 amino acids. CDR3 nucleotide sequence: TGCGCCAGCTACTGGGACAGACAAGAGACCCAGTACTTC. It specifies CASYWDRQETQYF.

The CDR3 nucleotides are TGTGCCAGCAGCTTAGTTAGACTCGCAGATACGCAGTATTTT. This translates into CASSLVRLADTQYF. This chain joins TRBV11-2 and TRBJ2-3, with D uncertain. Trimming removed 1 base from V and 4 bases from J, with 9 bases in between. CDR3 length: 14 amino acids. Germline V gives CDR1 SGHAT, CDR2 FQNNGV.

The chain is built from TRBV10-2 and TRBJ2-2; D ambiguous. CDR1 and CDR2 (germline): WSHSY, SAAADI. The V gene lost 7 bases and the J gene lost 0 bases, with 12 bases spanning the gap. The CDR3 is 15 amino acids. The DNA for the CDR3 is TGCGCCAGCAAGGCTGGGTCTCCGAACACCGGGGAGCTGTTTTTT. This codes for CASKAGSPNTGELFF.

The chain recombines TRBV7-8 with TRBJ2-5, with D tentatively TRBD2 (5 bases). There are 15 residues in the CDR3. The germline gives CDR1 SGHVS, CDR2 FQNEAQ. Trimming stripped 3 bases from V and 5 bases from J, with 16 bases between. The CDR3 bases are TGTGCCAGCAGCTTCATAGCGAGAGGACGGGAGACCCAGTACTTC. This sequence encodes CASSFIARGRETQYF.

V usage is TRBV19 and J usage is TRBJ1-5; possible D gene TRBD1, 6 bases. Germline CDR1 reads LNHDA; CDR2 reads SQIVND (reference sequence). Trimming took off 6 bases at V and 0 bases at J, with 12 bases between the two ends. This CDR3 comprises 15 residues. CDR3 protein: CASSLQGDSNQPQHF. The CDR3 nucleotides read TGTGCCAGTAGCCTACAGGGCGATAGCAATCAGCCCCAGCATTTT.

This clone has just one count. The chain has TRBV7-3 and TRBJ2-3; no reliable D call. Germline values: CDR1 SGHTA, CDR2 FQGTGA. The CDR3 extends over 15 amino acids. V lost 2 bases and J 0 bases, leaving 9 bases between the germline ends. For the CDR3, the DNA is TGTGCCAGCAGCTTAGGGGTGCGGAGCACAGATACGCAGTATTTT. Translating gives CASSLGVRSTDTQYF. Full variable domain (remainder filled in from reference TRBV7-3 and TRBJ2-3): GAGVSQTPSNKVTEKGKYVELRCDPISGHTALYWYRQSLGQGPEFLIYFQGTGAADDSGLPNDRFFAVRPEGSVSTLKIQRTERGDSAVYLCASSLGVRSTDTQYFGPGTRLTVL.